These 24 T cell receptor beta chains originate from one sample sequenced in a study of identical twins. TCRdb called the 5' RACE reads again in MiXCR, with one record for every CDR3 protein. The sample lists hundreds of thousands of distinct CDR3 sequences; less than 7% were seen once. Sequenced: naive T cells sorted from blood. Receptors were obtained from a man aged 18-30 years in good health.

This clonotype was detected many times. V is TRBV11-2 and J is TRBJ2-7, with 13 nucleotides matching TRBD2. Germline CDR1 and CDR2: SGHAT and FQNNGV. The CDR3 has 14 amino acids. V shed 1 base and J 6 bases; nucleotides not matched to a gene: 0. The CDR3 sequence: CASSLGLAGGEQYV. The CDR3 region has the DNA TGTGCCAGCAGCTTAGGACTAGCGGGAGGCGAGCAGTACGTC.

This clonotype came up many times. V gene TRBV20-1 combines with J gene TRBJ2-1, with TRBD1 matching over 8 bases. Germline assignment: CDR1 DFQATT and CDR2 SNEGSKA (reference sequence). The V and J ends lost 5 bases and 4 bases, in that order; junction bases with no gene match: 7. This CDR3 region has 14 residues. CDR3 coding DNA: TGCAGTGCTGCCCCCAGGGGGCCTTACAATGAGCAGTTCTTC. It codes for CSAAPRGPYNEQFF.

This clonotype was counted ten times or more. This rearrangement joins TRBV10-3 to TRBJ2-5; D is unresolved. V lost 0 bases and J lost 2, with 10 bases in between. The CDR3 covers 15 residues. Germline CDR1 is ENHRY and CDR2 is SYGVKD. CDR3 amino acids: CAISESFTAQETQYF. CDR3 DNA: TGTGCCATCAGTGAGTCTTTTACGGCACAAGAGACCCAGTACTTC.

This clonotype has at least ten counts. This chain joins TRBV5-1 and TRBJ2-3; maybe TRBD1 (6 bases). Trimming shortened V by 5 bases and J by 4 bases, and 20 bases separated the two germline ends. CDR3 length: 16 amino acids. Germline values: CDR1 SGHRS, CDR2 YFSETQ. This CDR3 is CASRSPGTTAADTQYF. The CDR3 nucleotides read TGCGCCAGCAGGTCTCCCGGGACAACGGCGGCAGATACGCAGTATTTT.

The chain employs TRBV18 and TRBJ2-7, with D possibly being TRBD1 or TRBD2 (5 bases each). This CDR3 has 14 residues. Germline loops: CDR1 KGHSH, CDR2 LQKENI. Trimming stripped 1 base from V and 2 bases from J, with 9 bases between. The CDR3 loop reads CASSPLGEPYEQYV. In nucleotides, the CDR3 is TGTGCCAGCTCACCACTGGGGGAGCCCTACGAGCAGTACGTC.

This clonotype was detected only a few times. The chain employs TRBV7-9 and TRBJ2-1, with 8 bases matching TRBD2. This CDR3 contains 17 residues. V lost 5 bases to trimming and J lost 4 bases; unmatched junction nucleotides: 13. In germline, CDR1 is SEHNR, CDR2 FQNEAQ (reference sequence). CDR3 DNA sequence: TGTGCCAGCAGCGGTCTGAGCGGGAGCTTAAGTTACAATGAGCAGTTCTTC. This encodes CASSGLSGSLSYNEQFF.

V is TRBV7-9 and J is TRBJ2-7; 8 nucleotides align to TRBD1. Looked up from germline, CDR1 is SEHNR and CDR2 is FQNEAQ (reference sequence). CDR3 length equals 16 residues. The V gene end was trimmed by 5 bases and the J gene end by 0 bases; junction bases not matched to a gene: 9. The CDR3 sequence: CASSPPQGALSYEQYF. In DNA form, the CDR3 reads TGTGCCAGCAGCCCACCTCAGGGGGCGCTCTCCTACGAGCAGTACTTC.

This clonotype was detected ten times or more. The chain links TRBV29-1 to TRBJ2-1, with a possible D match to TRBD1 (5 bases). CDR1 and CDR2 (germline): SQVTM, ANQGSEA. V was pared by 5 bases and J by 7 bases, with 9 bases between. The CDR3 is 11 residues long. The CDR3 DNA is TGCAGCGTTCTCAGGGCGAATGAGCAGTTCTTC. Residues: CSVLRANEQFF.

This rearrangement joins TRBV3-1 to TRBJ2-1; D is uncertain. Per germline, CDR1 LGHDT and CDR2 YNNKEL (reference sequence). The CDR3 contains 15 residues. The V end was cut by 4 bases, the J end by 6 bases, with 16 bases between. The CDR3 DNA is TGTGCCAGCAGCCCGAGTCGGCTAGTTCTCAATGAGCAGTTCTTC. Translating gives CASSPSRLVLNEQFF.

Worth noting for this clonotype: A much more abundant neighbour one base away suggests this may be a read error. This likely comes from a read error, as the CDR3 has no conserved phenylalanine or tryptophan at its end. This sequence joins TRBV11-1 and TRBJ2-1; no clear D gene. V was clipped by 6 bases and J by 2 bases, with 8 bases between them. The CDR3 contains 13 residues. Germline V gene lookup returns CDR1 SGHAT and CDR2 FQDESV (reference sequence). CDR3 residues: CASSQRPYNEQFS. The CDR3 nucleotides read TGTGCCAGCAGTCAAAGACCCTACAATGAGCAGTTCTCC.

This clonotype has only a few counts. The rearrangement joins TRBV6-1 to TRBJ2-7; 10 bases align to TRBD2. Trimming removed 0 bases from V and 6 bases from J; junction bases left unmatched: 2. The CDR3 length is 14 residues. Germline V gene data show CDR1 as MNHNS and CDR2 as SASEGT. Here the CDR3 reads CASSEAGLAAEQYF. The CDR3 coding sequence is TGTGCCAGCAGTGAAGCAGGACTAGCGGCCGAGCAGTACTTC.

The CDR3 spells CASSVATSGELFF. The CDR3 DNA sequence: TGTGCCAGCAGCGTAGCGACTTCCGGGGAGCTGTTTTTT. This chain joins TRBV9 and TRBJ2-2; D is ambiguous. Trimming pared 0 bases from V and 6 bases from J, leaving 6 bases between. Per the germline V gene, CDR1 is SGDLS and CDR2 is YYNGEE. The length of the CDR3 is 13 residues.

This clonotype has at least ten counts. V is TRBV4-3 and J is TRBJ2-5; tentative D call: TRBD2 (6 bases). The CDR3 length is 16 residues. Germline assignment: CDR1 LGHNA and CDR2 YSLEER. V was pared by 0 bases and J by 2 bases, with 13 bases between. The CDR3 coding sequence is TGCGCCAGCAGCCAAGAATCGGGGGAGGCTCAAGAGACCCAGTACTTC. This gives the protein CASSQESGEAQETQYF.

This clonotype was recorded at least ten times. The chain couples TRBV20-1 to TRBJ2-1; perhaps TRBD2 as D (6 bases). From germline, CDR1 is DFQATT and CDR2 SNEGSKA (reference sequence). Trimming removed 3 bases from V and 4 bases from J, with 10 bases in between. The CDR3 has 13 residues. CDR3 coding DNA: TGCAGTGCTAGCGAGACTAGATACAATGAGCAGTTCTTC. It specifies CSASETRYNEQFF.

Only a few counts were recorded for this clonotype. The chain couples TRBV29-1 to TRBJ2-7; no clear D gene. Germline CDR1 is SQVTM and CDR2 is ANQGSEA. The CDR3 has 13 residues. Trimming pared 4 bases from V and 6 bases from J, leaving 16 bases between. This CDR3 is CSVVRRLGGEQYF. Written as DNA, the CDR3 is TGCAGCGTTGTAAGAAGGTTGGGCGGCGAGCAGTACTTC.

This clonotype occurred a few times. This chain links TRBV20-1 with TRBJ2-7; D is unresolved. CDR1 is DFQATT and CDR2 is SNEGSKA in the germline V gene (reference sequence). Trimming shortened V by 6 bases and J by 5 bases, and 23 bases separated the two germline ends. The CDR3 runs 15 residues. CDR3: CSAPTATSPQNEQYF. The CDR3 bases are TGCAGTGCCCCGACCGCGACCTCCCCTCAAAACGAGCAGTACTTC.

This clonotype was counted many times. CDR3 sequence reads: CSSFLSGTASTDTQYF. Written as DNA, the CDR3 is TGCAGCTCATTCCTCTCCGGGACAGCGAGCACAGATACGCAGTATTTT. The J gene is TRBJ2-3, the V gene TRBV29-1, with 7 bases fitting TRBD1. Germline CDR1 and CDR2: SQVTM and ANQGSEA. The ends lost 8 bases at V and 0 bases at J; junction bases unmatched: 14. This CDR3 is built from 16 residues.

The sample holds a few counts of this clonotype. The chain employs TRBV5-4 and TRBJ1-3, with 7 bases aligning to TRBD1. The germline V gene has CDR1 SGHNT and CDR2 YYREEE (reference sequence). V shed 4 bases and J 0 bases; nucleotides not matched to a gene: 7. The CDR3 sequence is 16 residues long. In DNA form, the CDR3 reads TGTGCCAGCAGCCCACTACAGGGGTCCTCTGGAAACACCATATATTTT. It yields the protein CASSPLQGSSGNTIYF.

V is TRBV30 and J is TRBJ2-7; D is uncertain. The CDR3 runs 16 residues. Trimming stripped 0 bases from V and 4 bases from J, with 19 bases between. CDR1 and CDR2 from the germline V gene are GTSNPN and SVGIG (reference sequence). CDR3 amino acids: CAWSVRLTVVSYEQYF. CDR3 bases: TGTGCCTGGAGTGTGAGGTTAACGGTGGTTTCGTACGAGCAGTACTTC.

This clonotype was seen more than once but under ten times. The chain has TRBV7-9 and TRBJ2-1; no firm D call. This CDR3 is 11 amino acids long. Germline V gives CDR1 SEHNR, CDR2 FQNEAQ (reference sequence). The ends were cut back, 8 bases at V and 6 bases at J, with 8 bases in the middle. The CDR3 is CASLKTNEQFF. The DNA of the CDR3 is TGTGCCAGCCTTAAGACCAATGAGCAGTTCTTC.

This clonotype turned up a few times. This chain's CDR3 is CASSHRGASGYNEQFF. The CDR3 DNA reads as TGTGCCAGCAGCCACCGGGGGGCTAGCGGCTACAATGAGCAGTTCTTC. V is TRBV12-3 or TRBV12-4 and J is TRBJ2-1; possible D gene TRBD2, 7 bases. Trimming took 6 bases from V and 3 from J, leaving 18 bases between them. The length of the CDR3 is 16 residues.

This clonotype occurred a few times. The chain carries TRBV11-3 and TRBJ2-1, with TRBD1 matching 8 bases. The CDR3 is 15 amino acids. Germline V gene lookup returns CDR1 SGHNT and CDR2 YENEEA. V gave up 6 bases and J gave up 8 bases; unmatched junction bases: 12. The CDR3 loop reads CASREVGTGIYEQFF. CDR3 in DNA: TGTGCCAGCAGGGAGGTAGGGACAGGCATTTATGAGCAGTTCTTC.

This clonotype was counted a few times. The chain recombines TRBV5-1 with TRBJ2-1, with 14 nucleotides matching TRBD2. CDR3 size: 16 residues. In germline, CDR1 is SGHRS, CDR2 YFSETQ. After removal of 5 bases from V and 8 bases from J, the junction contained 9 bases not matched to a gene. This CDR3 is CASRSQGLAGVDEQFF. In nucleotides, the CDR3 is TGCGCCAGCAGGTCCCAGGGACTAGCGGGAGTGGATGAGCAGTTCTTC.

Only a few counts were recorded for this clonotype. Here the CDR3 reads CASSPGLAGALSTDTQYF. DNA for the CDR3: TGTGCCAGCAGCCCGGGACTAGCGGGCGCCCTTAGCACAGATACGCAGTATTTT. The genes are TRBV11-2 and TRBJ2-3; TRBD2 matches at 12 bases. With 5 bases clipped from V and 0 bases from J, the junction kept 9 bases outside the gene matches. Germline V lookup: CDR1 SGHAT, CDR2 FQNNGV. The CDR3 runs 18 residues.